This TCR beta chain derives from a study of cytomegalovirus exposure and HLA in healthy donors. Overall study results and limits: Later examination showed HLA-associated TCR beta chains had greater clonal expansion than equally common others. Cytomegalovirus association was assigned to about 180 TCR beta chains. Sequencing depth roughly uniform across donors was assumed in presence/absence analyses.

The PCR ran on 60 Vbeta and 13 Jbeta primers. Assay used: immunoSEQ multiplex PCR; TCRdb lists only in-frame clones, some missing. The sample has under 200,000 clones; about four fifths are singletons. CDR1 and CDR2 from the germline V gene are MNHEY and SVGAGI. This CDR3 has 12 residues. Remarks on this clone: Its antigen is as yet unknown.

Material for sequencing was PBMCs. This sequence joins TRBV6-5 and TRBJ2-5, with TRBD2 matching over 7 bases. The sequence derives from a woman in her 30s in good health and CMV-seropositive. The CDR3 sequence: CAASGGQETQYF. For the CDR3, the DNA is TGTGCTGCCTCGGGGGGCCAAGAGACCCAGTACTTC.